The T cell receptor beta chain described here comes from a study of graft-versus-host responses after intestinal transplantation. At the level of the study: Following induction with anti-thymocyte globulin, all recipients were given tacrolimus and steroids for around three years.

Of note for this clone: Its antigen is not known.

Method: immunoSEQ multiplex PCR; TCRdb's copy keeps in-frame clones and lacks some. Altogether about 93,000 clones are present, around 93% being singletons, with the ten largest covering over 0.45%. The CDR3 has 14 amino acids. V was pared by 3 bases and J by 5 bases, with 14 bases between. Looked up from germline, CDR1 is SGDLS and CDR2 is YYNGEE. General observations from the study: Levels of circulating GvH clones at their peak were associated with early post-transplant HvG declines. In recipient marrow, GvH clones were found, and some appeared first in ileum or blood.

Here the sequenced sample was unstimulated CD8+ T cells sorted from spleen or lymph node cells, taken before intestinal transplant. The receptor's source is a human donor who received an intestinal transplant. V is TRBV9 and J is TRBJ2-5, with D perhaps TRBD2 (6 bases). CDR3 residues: CASSGPGSGETQYF. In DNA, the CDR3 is TGTGCCAGCAGCGGCCCGGGGAGCGGGGAGACCCAGTACTTC.